The present T cell receptor (beta chain) was sequenced within a study of blood T cell repertoires in COVID-19. Study summary: There were acute and convalescent COVID-19 samples, and they came from the United States, Italy and Spain. Nucleic acid was either cDNA or gDNA, and it came from T cells, B-cell-depleted T cells, or PBMCs.

Measured with immunoSEQ multiplex PCR; TCRdb has only the in-frame clones, and not every one. The profile shows under 300,000 clones, roughly 86% of them singletons. Trimming removed 4 bases at V and 1 base at J, with 15 bases between. This CDR3 region has 16 residues. This clone was counted at least ten times. The material sequenced was peripheral blood. The V and J genes are TRBV23-1 and TRBJ2-3; D possibly corresponds to TRBD1 (5 bases). TRBV23-1 is an ORF, with its function uncertain. This TCR was recovered from a man at least 80 years old with acute or convalescent COVID-19. In DNA form, the CDR3 reads TGCGCCAGCAGTCTCCACAGGACACATGGCACAGATACGCAGTATTTT. It specifies CASSLHRTHGTDTQYF.